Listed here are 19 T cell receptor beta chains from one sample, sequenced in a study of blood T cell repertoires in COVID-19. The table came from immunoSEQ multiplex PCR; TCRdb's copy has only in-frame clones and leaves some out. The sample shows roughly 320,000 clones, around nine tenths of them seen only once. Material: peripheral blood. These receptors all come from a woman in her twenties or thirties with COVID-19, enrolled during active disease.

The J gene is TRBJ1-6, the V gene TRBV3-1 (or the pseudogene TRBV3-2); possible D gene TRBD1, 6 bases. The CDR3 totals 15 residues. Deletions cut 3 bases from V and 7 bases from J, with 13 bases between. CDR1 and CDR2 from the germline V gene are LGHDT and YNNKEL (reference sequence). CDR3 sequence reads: CASSQRQAHNSPLHF. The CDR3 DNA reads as TGTGCCAGCAGCCAGAGACAGGCCCACAATTCACCCCTCCACTTT.

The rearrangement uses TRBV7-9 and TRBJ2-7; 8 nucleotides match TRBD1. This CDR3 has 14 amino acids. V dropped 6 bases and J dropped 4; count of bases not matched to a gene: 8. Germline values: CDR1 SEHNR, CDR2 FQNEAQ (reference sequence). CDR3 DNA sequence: TGTGCCAGCAGGCCGGGACAGGCTGTTTACGAGCAGTACTTC. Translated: CASRPGQAVYEQYF.

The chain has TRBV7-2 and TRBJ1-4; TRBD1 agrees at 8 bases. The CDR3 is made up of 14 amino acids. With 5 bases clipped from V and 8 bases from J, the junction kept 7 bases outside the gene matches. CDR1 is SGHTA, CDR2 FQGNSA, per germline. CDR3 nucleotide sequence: TGTGCCAGCAGCCCCGGCAGGGGGCGCGAAAAACTGTTTTTT. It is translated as CASSPGRGREKLFF.

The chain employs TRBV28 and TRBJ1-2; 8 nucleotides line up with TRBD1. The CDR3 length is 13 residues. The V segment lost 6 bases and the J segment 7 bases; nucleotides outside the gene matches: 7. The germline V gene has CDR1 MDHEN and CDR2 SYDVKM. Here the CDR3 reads CASSPDRVRGYTF. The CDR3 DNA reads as TGTGCCAGCAGCCCGGACAGGGTCCGTGGCTACACCTTC.

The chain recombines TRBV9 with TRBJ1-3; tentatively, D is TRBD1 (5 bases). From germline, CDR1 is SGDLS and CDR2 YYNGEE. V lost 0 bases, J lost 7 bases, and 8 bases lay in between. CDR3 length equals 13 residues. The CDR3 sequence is CASSVAGRNTIYF. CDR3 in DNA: TGTGCCAGCAGCGTAGCAGGGCGGAACACCATATATTTT.

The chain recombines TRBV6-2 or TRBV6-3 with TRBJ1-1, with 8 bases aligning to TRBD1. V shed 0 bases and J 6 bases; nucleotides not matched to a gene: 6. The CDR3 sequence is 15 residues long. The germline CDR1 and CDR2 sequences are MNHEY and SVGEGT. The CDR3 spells CASSYSLTGGAEAFF. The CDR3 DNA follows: TGTGCCAGCAGTTACTCGCTAACAGGGGGTGCTGAAGCTTTCTTT.

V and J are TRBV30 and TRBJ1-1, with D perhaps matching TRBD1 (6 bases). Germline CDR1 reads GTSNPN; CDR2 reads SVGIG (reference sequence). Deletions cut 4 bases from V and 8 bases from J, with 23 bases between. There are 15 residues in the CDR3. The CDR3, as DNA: TGTGCCTGGAATTATGCGGACAGTCGGGAGGGAGAAGCTTTCTTT. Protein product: CAWNYADSREGEAFF.

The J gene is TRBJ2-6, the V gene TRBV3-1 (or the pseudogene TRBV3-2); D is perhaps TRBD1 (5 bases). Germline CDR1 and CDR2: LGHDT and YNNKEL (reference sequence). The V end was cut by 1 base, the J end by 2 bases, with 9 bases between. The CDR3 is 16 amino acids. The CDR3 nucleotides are TGTGCCAGCAGCCAAGCCTCAGGGACTGGGGCCAACGTCCTGACTTTC. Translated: CASSQASGTGANVLTF.

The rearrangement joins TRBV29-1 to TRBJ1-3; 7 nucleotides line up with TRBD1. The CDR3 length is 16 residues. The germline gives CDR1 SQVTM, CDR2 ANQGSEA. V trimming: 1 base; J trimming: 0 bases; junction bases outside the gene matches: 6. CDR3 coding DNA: TGCAGCGTTGAAGTCGACGGGACAGACTCTGGAAACACCATATATTTT. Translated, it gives CSVEVDGTDSGNTIYF.

CDR3 residues: CSVESGGGALTYNEQFF. In nucleotides, the CDR3 is TGCAGCGTTGAATCGGGCGGGGGGGCCCTAACCTACAATGAGCAGTTCTTC. The chain recombines TRBV29-1 with TRBJ2-1; TRBD2 matches 9 bases. Trimming took 2 bases from V and 2 from J; bases not matched to a gene: 10. The CDR3 sequence is 17 residues long. Germline lookup yields CDR1 SQVTM and CDR2 ANQGSEA.

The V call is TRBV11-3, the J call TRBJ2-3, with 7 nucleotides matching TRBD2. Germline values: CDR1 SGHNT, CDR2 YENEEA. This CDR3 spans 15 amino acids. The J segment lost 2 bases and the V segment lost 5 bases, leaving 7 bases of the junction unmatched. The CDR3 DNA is TGTGCCAGCAGCCCTCCTCGGGGGGTCACAGATACGCAGTATTTT. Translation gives CASSPPRGVTDTQYF.

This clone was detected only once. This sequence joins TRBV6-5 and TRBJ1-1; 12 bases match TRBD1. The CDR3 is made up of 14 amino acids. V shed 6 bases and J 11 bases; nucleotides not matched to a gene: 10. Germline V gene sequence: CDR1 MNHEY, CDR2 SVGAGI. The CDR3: CASRRDRGRPQAFF. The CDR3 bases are TGTGCCAGCAGAAGGGACAGGGGGCGACCGCAGGCTTTCTTT.

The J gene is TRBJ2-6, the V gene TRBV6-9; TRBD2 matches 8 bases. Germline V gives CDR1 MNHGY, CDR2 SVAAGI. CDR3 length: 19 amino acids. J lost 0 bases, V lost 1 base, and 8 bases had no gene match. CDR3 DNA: TGTGCCAGCAGTTATTGGCGGGGGGCTCAGAGCTCTGGGGCCAACGTCCTGACTTTC. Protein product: CASSYWRGAQSSGANVLTF.

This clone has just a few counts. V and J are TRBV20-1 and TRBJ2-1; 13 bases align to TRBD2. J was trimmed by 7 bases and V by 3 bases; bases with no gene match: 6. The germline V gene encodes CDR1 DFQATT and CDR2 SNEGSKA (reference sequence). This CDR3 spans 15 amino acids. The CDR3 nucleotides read TGCAGTGCTAGTCTACTAGCGGGGGGGCTGAATGAGCAGTTCTTC. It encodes CSASLLAGGLNEQFF.

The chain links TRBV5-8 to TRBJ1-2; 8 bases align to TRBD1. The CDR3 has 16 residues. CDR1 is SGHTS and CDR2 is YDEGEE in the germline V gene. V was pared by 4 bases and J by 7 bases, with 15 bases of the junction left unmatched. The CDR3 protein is CASSGAGTGSPGGYTF. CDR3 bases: TGTGCCAGCAGCGGGGCCGGGACAGGCAGTCCGGGTGGCTACACCTTC.

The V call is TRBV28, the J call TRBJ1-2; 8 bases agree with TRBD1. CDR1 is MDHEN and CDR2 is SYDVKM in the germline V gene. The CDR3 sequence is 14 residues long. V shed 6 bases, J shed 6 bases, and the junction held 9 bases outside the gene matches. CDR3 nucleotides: TGTGCCAGCAGCACTTGGACAGGGACGGATGGCTACACCTTC. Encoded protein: CASSTWTGTDGYTF.

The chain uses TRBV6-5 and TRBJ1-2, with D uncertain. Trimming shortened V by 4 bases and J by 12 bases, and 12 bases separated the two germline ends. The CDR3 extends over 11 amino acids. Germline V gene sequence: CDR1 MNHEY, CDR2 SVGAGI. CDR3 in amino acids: CASSSQDTDTF. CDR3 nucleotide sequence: TGTGCCAGCAGTTCTCAAGACACAGACACCTTC.

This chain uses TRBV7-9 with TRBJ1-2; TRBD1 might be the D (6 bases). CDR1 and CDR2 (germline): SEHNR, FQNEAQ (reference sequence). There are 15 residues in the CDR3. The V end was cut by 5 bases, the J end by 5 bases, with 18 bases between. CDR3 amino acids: CASSPGTQLGYGYTF. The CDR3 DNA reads TGTGCCAGCAGCCCCGGGACACAGCTTGGGTATGGCTACACCTTC.

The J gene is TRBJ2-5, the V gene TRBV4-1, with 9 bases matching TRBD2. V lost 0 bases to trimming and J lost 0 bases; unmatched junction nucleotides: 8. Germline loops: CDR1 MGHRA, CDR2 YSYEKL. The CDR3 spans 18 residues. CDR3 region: CASSQELSASGDQETQYF. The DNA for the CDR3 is TGCGCCAGCAGCCAAGAATTGTCGGCTAGCGGGGACCAAGAGACCCAGTACTTC.